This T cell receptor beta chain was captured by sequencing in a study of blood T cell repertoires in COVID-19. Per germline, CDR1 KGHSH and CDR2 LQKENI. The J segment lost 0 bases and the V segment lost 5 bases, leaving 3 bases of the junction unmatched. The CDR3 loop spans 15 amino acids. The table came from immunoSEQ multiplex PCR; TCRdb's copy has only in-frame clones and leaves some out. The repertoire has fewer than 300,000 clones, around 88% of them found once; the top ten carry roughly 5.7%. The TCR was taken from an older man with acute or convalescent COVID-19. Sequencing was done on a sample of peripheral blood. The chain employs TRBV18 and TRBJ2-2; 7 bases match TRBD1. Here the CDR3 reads CASSSGTANTGELFF. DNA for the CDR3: TGTGCCAGCTCATCAGGGACAGCGAACACCGGGGAGCTGTTTTTT.